The subject of this entry is one TCR beta chain. Its target is unknown. Trimming shortened V by 5 bases and J by 6 bases, and 17 bases separated the two germline ends. The CDR3 is made up of 15 amino acids. In germline, CDR1 is SGHAT, CDR2 FQNNGV. Clones were read by immunoSEQ multiplex PCR, and TCRdb kept only the in-frame ones, dropping some. The sample lists about 770,000 clones; just under 75% were seen once. These data come from a study of shared clonotypes between healthy human individuals. The study's findings and limits: Relative to clonotypes present in all four donors, those not shared had lower generation probabilities.

The rearrangement joins TRBV11-2 to TRBJ2-1; either TRBD1 or TRBD2 may fit D (5 bases each). The sequence was collected from a woman aged 30 to 39 in good health. The specimen sequenced was memory CD4+ T cells sorted from blood. Documented subset: CD45RA-negative fraction. CDR3 residues: CASSPVGASFNEQFF. As DNA, the CDR3 is TGTGCCAGCAGCCCGGTCGGGGCCTCATTCAATGAGCAGTTCTTC. The complete variable domain, with remaining parts taken from reference TRBV11-2 and TRBJ2-1, reads EAGVAQSPRYKIIEKRQSVAFWCNPISGHATLYWYQQILGQGPKLLIQFQNNGVVDDSQLPKDRFSAERLKGVDSTLKIQPAKLEDSAVYLCASSPVGASFNEQFFGPGTRLTVL.